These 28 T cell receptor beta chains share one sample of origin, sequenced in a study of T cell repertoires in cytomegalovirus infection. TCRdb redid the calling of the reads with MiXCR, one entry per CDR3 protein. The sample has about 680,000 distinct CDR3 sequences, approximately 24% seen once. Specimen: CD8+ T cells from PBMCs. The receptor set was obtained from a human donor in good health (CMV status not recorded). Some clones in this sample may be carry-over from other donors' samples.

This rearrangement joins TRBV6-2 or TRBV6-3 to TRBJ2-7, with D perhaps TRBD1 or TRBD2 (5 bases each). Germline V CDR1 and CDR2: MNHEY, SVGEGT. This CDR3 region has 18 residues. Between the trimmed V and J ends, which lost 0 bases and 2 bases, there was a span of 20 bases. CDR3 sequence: CASSYSNLGRFSTYEQYV. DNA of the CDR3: TGTGCCAGCAGTTACTCGAATTTGGGACGGTTCTCAACCTACGAGCAGTACGTC.

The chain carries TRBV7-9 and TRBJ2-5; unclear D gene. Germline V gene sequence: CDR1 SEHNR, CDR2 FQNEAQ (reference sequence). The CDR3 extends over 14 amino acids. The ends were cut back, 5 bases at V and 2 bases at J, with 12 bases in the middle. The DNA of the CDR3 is TGTGCCAGCAGCGAGGAAACAGCACAAGAGACCCAGTACTTC. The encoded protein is CASSEETAQETQYF.

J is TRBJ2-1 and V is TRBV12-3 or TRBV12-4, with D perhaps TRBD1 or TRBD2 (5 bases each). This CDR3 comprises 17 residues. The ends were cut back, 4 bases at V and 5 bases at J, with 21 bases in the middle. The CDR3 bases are TGTGCCAGCAGTTCCTACCCGGGACCCACGGGGAACAATGAGCAGTTCTTC. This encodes CASSSYPGPTGNNEQFF.

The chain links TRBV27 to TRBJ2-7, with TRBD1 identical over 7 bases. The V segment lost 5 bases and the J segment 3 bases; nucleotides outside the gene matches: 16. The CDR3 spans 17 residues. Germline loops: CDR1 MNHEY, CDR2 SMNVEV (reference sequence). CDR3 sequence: CASSRIFPGTVVYEQYF. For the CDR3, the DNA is TGTGCCAGCAGTCGGATTTTCCCCGGGACAGTCGTCTACGAGCAGTACTTC.

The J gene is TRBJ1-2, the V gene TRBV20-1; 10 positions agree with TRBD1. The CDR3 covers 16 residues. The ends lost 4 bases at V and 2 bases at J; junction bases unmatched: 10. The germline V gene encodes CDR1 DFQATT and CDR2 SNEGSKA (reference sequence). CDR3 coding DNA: TGCAGTGCTATGGGGGACAGGGGAGTTGTGAACTATGGCTACACCTTC. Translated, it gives CSAMGDRGVVNYGYTF.

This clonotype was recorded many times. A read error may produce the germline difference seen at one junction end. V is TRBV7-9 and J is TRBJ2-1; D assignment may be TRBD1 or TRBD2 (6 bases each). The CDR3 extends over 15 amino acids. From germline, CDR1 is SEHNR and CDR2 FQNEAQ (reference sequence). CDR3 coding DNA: TGTGCCAGCACCTTAGGGGGGCGCCCCTACAATGAGCAGTTCTTC. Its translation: CASTLGGRPYNEQFF.

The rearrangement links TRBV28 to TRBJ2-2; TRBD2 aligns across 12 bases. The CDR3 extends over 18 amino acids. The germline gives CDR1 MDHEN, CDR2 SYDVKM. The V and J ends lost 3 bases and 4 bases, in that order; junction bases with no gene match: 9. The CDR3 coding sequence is TGTGCCAGCAGTTTTGTTGGAGGACTAGCGGGGTCCACCGGGGAGCTGTTTTTT. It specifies CASSFVGGLAGSTGELFF.

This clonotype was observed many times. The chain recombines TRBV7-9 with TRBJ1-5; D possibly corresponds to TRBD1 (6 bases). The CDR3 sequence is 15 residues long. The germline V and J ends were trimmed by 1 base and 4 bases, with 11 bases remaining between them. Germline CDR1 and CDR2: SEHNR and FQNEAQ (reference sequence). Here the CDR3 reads CASSLEDSSNQPQHF. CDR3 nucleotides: TGTGCCAGCAGCTTAGAGGACAGCAGTAATCAGCCCCAGCATTTT. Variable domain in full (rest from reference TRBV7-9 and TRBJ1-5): DTGVSQNPRHKITKRGQNVTFRCDPISEHNRLYWYRQTLGQGPEFLTYFQNEAQLEKSRLLSDRFSAERPKGSFSTLEIQRTEQGDSAMYLCASSLEDSSNQPQHFGDGTRLSIL.

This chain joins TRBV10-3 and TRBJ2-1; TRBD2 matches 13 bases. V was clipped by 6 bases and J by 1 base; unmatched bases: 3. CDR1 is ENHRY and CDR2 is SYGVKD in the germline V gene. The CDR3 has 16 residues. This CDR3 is CAIRGTSGASYNEQFF. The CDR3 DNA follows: TGTGCCATCAGGGGGACTAGCGGGGCTTCCTACAATGAGCAGTTCTTC.

CDR3 loop: CASSSASIPLNTEAFF. The CDR3 bases are TGTGCCAGCAGCTCAGCTTCGATCCCCTTGAACACTGAAGCTTTCTTT. J is TRBJ1-1 and V is TRBV5-5; unclear D gene. Between the trimmed V and J ends, which lost 3 bases and 0 bases, there was a span of 15 bases. Germline lookup yields CDR1 SGHKS and CDR2 YYEKEE (reference sequence). The CDR3 contains 16 residues.

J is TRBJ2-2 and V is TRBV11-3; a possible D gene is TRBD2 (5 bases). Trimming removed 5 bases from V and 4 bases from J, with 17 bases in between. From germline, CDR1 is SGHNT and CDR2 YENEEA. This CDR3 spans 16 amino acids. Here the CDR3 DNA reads TGTGCCAGCAGCGGGAGCCCAGCCTGGGGCACCGGGGAGCTGTTTTTT. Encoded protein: CASSGSPAWGTGELFF.

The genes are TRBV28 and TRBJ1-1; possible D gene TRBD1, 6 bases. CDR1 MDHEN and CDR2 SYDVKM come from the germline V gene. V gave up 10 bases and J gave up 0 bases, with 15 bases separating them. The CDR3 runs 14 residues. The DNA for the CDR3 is TGTGCCACCTACCCAGGGGATATGAACACTGAAGCTTTCTTT. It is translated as CATYPGDMNTEAFF.

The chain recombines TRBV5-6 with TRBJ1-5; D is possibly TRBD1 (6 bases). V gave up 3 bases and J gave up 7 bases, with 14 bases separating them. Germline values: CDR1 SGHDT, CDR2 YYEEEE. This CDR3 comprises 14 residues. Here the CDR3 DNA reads TGTGCCAGCAGCTCTAGCGGGGGCGGACAGCCCCAGCATTTT. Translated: CASSSSGGGQPQHF.

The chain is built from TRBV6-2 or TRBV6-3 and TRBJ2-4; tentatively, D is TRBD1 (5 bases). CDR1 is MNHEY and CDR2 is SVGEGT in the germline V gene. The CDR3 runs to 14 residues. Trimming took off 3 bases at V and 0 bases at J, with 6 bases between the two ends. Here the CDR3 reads CASSYQGAKNIQYF. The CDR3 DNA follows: TGTGCCAGCAGTTATCAGGGAGCCAAAAACATTCAGTACTTC.

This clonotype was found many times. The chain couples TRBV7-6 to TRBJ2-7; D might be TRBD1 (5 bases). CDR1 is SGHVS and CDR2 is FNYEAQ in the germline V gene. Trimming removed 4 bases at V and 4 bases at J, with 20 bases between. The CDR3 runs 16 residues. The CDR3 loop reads CASSSVRGLGGYEQYF. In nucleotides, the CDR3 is TGTGCCAGCAGCTCAGTAAGGGGTCTGGGTGGTTACGAGCAGTACTTC.

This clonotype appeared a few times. CDR3 protein: CSVPTSREASTF. CDR3 in DNA: TGCAGCGTTCCTACATCCCGGGAAGCCTCCACCTTC. This sequence joins TRBV29-1 and TRBJ1-2; no clear D gene. V was clipped by 5 bases and J by 13 bases, with 20 bases between them. The length of the CDR3 is 12 residues. Germline CDR1 SQVTM, CDR2 ANQGSEA.

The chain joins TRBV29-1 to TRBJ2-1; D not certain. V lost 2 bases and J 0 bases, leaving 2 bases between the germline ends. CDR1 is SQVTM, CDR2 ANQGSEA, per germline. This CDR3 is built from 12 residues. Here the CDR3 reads CSVETSYNEQFF. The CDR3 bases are TGCAGCGTTGAAACCTCCTACAATGAGCAGTTCTTC.

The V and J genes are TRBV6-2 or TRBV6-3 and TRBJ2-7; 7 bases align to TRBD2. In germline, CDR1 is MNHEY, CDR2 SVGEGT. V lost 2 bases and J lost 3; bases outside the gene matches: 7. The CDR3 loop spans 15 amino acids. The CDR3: CASSYAIGGGYEQYV. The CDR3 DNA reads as TGTGCCAGCAGTTACGCTATAGGCGGGGGCTACGAGCAGTACGTC.

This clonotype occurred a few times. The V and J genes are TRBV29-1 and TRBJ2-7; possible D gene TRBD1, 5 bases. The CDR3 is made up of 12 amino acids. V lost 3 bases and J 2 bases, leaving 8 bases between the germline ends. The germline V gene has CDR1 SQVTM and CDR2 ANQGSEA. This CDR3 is CSVETETYEQYV. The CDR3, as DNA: TGCAGCGTTGAGACAGAGACCTACGAGCAGTACGTC.

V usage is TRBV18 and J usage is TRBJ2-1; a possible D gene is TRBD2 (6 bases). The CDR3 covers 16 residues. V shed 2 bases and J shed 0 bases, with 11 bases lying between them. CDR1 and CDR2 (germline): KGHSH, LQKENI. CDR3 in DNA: TGTGCCAGCTCACCAGAAGCGGGTAGCTCCTACAATGAGCAGTTCTTC. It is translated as CASSPEAGSSYNEQFF. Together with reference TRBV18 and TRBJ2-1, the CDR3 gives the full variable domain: NAGVMQNPRHLVRRRGQEARLRCSPMKGHSHVYWYRQLPEEGLKFMVYLQKENIIDESGMPKERFSAEFPKEGPSILRIQQVVRGDSAAYFCASSPEAGSSYNEQFFGPGTRLTVL.

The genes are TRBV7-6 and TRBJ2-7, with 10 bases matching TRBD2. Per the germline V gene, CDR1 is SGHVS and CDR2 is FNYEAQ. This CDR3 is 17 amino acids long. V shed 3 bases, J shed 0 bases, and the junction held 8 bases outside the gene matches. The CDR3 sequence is CASSLTSGLYSSYEQYF. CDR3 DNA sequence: TGTGCCAGCAGCTTGACTAGCGGGCTGTATAGCTCCTACGAGCAGTACTTC.

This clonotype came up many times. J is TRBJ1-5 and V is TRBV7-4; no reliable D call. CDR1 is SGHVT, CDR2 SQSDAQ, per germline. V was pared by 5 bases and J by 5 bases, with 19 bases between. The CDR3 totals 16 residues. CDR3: CASSPVLDVNHQPQHF. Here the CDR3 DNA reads TGTGCCAGCAGCCCCGTCCTGGACGTTAACCATCAGCCCCAGCATTTT.

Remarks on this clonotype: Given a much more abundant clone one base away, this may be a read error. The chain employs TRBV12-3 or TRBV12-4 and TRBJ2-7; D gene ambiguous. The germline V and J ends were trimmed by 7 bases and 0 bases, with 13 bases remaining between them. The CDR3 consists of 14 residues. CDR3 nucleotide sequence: TGTGCCAGCACCAACTCATGGACCTCCTACGAGCAGTACTTC. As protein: CASTNSWTSYEQYF.

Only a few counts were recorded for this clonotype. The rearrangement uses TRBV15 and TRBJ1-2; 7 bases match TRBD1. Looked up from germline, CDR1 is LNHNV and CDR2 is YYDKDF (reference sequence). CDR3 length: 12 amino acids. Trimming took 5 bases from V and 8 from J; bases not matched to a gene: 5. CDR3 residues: CATSPHRGGYTF. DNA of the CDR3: TGTGCCACCAGCCCCCACAGGGGCGGCTACACCTTC.

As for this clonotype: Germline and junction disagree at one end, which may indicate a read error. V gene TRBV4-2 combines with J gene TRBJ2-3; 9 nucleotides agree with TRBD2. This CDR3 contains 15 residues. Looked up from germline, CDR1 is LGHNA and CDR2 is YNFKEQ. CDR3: CVSSPLAGGTDTQYF. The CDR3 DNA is TGTGTCAGCAGCCCCTTAGCGGGGGGCACAGATACGCAGTATTTT.

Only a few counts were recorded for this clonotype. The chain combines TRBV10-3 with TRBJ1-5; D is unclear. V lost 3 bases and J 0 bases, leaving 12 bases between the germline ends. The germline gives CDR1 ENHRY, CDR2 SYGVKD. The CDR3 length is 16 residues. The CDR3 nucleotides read TGTGCCATCAGTGACGGGCCGATCGATAGCAATCAGCCCCAGCATTTT. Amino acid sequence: CAISDGPIDSNQPQHF.

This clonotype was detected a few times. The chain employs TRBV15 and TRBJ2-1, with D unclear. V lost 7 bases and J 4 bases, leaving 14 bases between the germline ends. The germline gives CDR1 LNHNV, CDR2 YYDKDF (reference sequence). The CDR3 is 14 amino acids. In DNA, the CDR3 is TGTGCCACCAATATCCAGCCTGATTACAATGAGCAGTTCTTC. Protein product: CATNIQPDYNEQFF.

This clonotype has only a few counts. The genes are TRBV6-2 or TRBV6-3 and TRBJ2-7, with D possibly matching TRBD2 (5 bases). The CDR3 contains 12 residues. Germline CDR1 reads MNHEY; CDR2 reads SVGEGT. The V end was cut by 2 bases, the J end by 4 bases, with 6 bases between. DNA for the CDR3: TGTGCCAGCAGTTACGGGGAGTACGAGCAGTACGTC. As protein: CASSYGEYEQYV.